The 22 T cell receptor beta chains below all came from one sample that was sequenced in a study of T cell responses to AZD1222 COVID-19 vaccine. The data were produced by immunoSEQ multiplex PCR, yet TCRdb's version contains in-frame clones alone and is incomplete. This sample has 90,000 to 120,000 clones, with about nine tenths found just once. Specimen: peripheral blood, collected on day 0 of AZD1222 vaccination. These receptors all come from an adult in good health.

In its sample, this clone was seen once. V is TRBV5-1 and J is TRBJ1-6, with 9 nucleotides matching TRBD1. The trim removed 7 bases at V and 9 bases at J, leaving 5 bases unmatched. The CDR3 runs to 13 residues. Germline V gives CDR1 SGHRS, CDR2 YFSETQ. CDR3 nucleotides: TGCGCCAGCGGGGACAGGGCTGGTTCACCCCTCCACTTT. It is translated as CASGDRAGSPLHF.

The V call is TRBV19, the J call TRBJ1-1; no definite D call. Trimming removed 3 bases from V and 5 bases from J, with 13 bases in between. Germline V gene lookup returns CDR1 LNHDA and CDR2 SQIVND (reference sequence). The CDR3 spans 14 residues. The CDR3 is CASSIKSSRTEAFF. CDR3 sequence (DNA): TGTGCCAGTAGTATTAAAAGTAGTCGTACTGAAGCTTTCTTT.

This clone came up once. The chain recombines TRBV6-1 with TRBJ2-5; 8 bases agree with TRBD2. CDR1 is MNHNS and CDR2 is SASEGT in the germline V gene. V was clipped by 2 bases and J by 2 bases; unmatched bases: 4. This CDR3 has 15 amino acids. The CDR3 sequence: CASSESGGRQETQYF. The CDR3 nucleotides are TGTGCCAGCAGTGAATCGGGGGGGCGGCAAGAGACCCAGTACTTC.

V is TRBV19 and J is TRBJ2-6; tentatively, D is TRBD1 or TRBD2 (6 bases each). The germline gives CDR1 LNHDA, CDR2 SQIVND (reference sequence). This CDR3 spans 14 amino acids. V was clipped by 8 bases and J by 4 bases, with 12 bases between them. The chain's CDR3 is CASGGQPGANVLTF. The CDR3 nucleotides read TGTGCCAGTGGGGGGCAGCCGGGGGCCAACGTCCTGACTTTC.

The genes are TRBV9 and TRBJ1-1, with D maybe TRBD1 (5 bases). Per germline, CDR1 SGDLS and CDR2 YYNGEE. This CDR3 is 13 amino acids long. V lost 1 base to trimming and J lost 5 bases, with 9 bases between them. CDR3 protein: CASSVLGTTEAFF. The CDR3 bases are TGTGCCAGCAGCGTATTGGGGACTACTGAAGCTTTCTTT. Drawing the rest from reference TRBV9 and TRBJ1-1, the complete variable domain is DSGVTQTPKHLITATGQRVTLRCSPRSGDLSVYWYQQSLDQGLQFLIQYYNGEERAKGNILERFSAQQFPDLHSELNLSSLELGDSALYFCASSVLGTTEAFFGQGTRLTVV.

This chain uses TRBV19 with TRBJ2-7, with 8 bases lining up with TRBD1. Germline CDR1 is LNHDA and CDR2 is SQIVND (reference sequence). The V segment lost 3 bases and the J segment 2 bases; nucleotides outside the gene matches: 3. This CDR3 region has 14 residues. CDR3 nucleotide sequence: TGTGCCAGTAGTATGCAGGGGGCCCCCTACGAGCAGTACTTC. Its protein is CASSMQGAPYEQYF.

The V gene is TRBV24-1, the J gene TRBJ2-1; the D gene is possibly TRBD2 (5 bases). The CDR3 runs to 17 residues. The V gene's germline CDR1 is KGHDR and CDR2 SFDVKD. Trimming removed 2 bases at V and 4 bases at J, with 17 bases between. The CDR3: CATSDSGGQWGYNEQFF. CDR3 coding DNA: TGTGCCACCAGTGATTCAGGAGGCCAGTGGGGATACAATGAGCAGTTCTTC.

In its sample, this clone is large. The CDR3 carries no conserved terminal phenylalanine or tryptophan, so it likely arises from a read error. This chain joins TRBV6-1 and TRBJ1-6, with D maybe TRBD1 (5 bases). Between the trimmed V and J ends, which lost 2 bases and 2 bases, there was a span of 10 bases. Germline assignment: CDR1 MNHNS and CDR2 SASEGT. This CDR3 has 16 amino acids. For the CDR3, the DNA is TGTGCCAGCAGTGAAATGCGGGGCCCCTATAATTCACCCCTCCACCTT. Its protein is CASSEMRGPYNSPLHL.

This clone has only a few counts. The chain recombines TRBV11-2 with TRBJ1-2, with D maybe TRBD1 (6 bases). Trimming pared 0 bases from V and 3 bases from J, leaving 17 bases between. This CDR3 region has 17 residues. CDR1 and CDR2 (germline): SGHAT, FQNNGV. The CDR3 coding sequence is TGTGCCAGCAGCTTAGATTGGGGGGCAGGGAGGGACTATGGCTACACCTTC. Protein: CASSLDWGAGRDYGYTF.

The chain links TRBV6-2 or TRBV6-3 to TRBJ1-1; D gene uncertain. V was pared by 4 bases and J by 1 base, with 10 bases between. The CDR3 length is 14 residues. CDR1 is MNHEY, CDR2 SVGEGT, per germline. CDR3 coding DNA: TGTGCCAGCAGTTCACAAAGACCGAACACTGAAGCTTTCTTT. Amino acid sequence: CASSSQRPNTEAFF.

The genes are TRBV24-1 and TRBJ1-2; D gene unclear. The V end lost 2 bases, the J end lost 4 bases, and 10 bases lay between the germline ends. Looked up from germline, CDR1 is KGHDR and CDR2 is SFDVKD. The CDR3 is made up of 14 amino acids. DNA of the CDR3: TGTGCCACCAGTGATTCATCAAGTCCCTATGGCTACACCTTC. As protein: CATSDSSSPYGYTF.

This chain uses TRBV4-1 with TRBJ1-4; D is ambiguous. The CDR3 runs 14 residues. The germline CDR1 and CDR2 sequences are MGHRA and YSYEKL. The ends were cut back, 1 base at V and 8 bases at J, with 11 bases in the middle. This CDR3 reads CASSQGTGEEKLFF. The CDR3 nucleotides read TGCGCCAGCAGCCAAGGGACTGGGGAGGAAAAACTGTTTTTT.

A remark on this clone: It is likely a read error, because the conserved phenylalanine at the end of the CDR3 is missing. The V and J genes are TRBV9 and TRBJ1-6, with unresolved D. The CDR3 runs to 17 residues. V lost 0 bases to trimming and J lost 3 bases, with 13 bases between them. In germline, CDR1 is SGDLS, CDR2 YYNGEE. CDR3 residues: CASSVGEGKNYNSPLHL. CDR3 bases: TGTGCCAGCAGCGTAGGCGAGGGAAAAAACTATAATTCACCCCTCCACCTT.

The chain is built from TRBV5-1 and TRBJ2-3; 7 bases line up with TRBD1. The CDR3 has 15 amino acids. Germline V gives CDR1 SGHRS, CDR2 YFSETQ. V lost 0 bases to trimming and J lost 4 bases; unmatched junction nucleotides: 5. The CDR3 DNA reads as TGCGCCAGCAGCTTGGTCGCCGGGACAGCAGATACGCAGTATTTT. Its translation is CASSLVAGTADTQYF.

The chain uses TRBV2 and TRBJ2-7, with D hard to call. The ends were cut back, 7 bases at V and 4 bases at J, with 17 bases in the middle. Germline values: CDR1 SNHLY, CDR2 FYNNEI. The CDR3 loop spans 14 amino acids. The DNA of the CDR3 is TGTGCCAGCACGGACGGCCTTAACCTTTACGAGCAGTACTTC. Amino acids: CASTDGLNLYEQYF.

The chain carries TRBV18 and TRBJ1-2, with TRBD1 identical over 9 bases. Germline CDR1 reads KGHSH; CDR2 reads LQKENI. This CDR3 has 14 residues. Losses at the gene ends were 5 bases for V and 4 bases for J; bases not matched to a gene: 5. CDR3 sequence reads: CASSSGQGSYGYTF. DNA for the CDR3: TGTGCCAGCTCATCGGGACAGGGAAGCTATGGCTACACCTTC. Supplemented by reference TRBV18 and TRBJ1-2, the full variable domain reads NAGVMQNPRHLVRRRGQEARLRCSPMKGHSHVYWYRQLPEEGLKFMVYLQKENIIDESGMPKERFSAEFPKEGPSILRIQQVVRGDSAAYFCASSSGQGSYGYTFGSGTRLTVV.

The chain joins TRBV7-8 to TRBJ1-1, with D possibly matching TRBD1 (5 bases). V was shortened by 5 bases and J by 2 bases, with 9 bases between the two germline ends. Looked up from germline, CDR1 is SGHVS and CDR2 is FQNEAQ. The CDR3 covers 13 residues. As DNA, the CDR3 is TGTGCCAGCAGCCGAGACAGAAACACTGAAGCTTTCTTT. Its protein is CASSRDRNTEAFF.

This chain links TRBV19 with TRBJ1-4; D uncertain. Germline CDR1 and CDR2: LNHDA and SQIVND (reference sequence). This CDR3 contains 14 residues. V lost 2 bases and J 7 bases, leaving 11 bases between the germline ends. CDR3 sequence: CASSIIPGGEKLFF. The CDR3 coding sequence is TGTGCCAGTAGTATAATACCGGGTGGTGAAAAACTGTTTTTT.

The J gene is TRBJ2-2, the V gene TRBV7-9; D is unclear. CDR3 size: 15 residues. Germline CDR1 and CDR2: SEHNR and FQNEAQ (reference sequence). Trimming pared 8 bases from V and 6 bases from J, leaving 19 bases between. The CDR3 DNA reads as TGTGCCAGCCTCCCGCCCGCCTCGTTGGCCGGGGAGCTGTTTTTT. As protein: CASLPPASLAGELFF.

The V and J genes are TRBV27 and TRBJ2-5; the D is unclear. This CDR3 has 14 amino acids. V lost 1 base, J lost 4 bases, and 10 bases lay in between. Germline CDR1 reads MNHEY; CDR2 reads SMNVEV (reference sequence). CDR3 in DNA: TGTGCCAGCAGTTTATTGGCCCGCACAGAGACCCAGTACTTC. Residues: CASSLLARTETQYF.

The chain carries TRBV9 and TRBJ1-1; D is ambiguous. Germline V gives CDR1 SGDLS, CDR2 YYNGEE. CDR3 size: 14 residues. Trimming pared 0 bases from V and 4 bases from J, leaving 10 bases between. CDR3 nucleotides: TGTGCCAGCAGCGTAGCGACTTTGGGCACTGAAGCTTTCTTT. As protein: CASSVATLGTEAFF.

This clone was found once. V and J are TRBV21-1 and TRBJ1-5. TRBV21-1 is tagged as a pseudogene. This CDR3 has 16 residues. CDR3 region: CASSGSPQESNQPQHF. For the CDR3, the DNA is TGTGCCAGCAGCGGAAGCCCGCAGGAGAGCAATCAGCCCCAGCATTTT.